Sequencing of this T cell receptor beta chain was carried out in a study of human T cells and chemical hapten exposure. Looking at the study overall: Skin on the upper inner arm, around 2 cm by around 2 cm in size, was sensitized with 2% DPC. How much TCR each sample yielded varied, mostly because pooled library volumes differed slightly.

Described time point: pre-sensitization, week 0. The treatment here: therapeutic diphenylcyclopropenone sensitization with weekly scalp DPC. Extraction yielded total RNA from whole blood (unfractionated). TCRdb re-called the RACE reads through MiXCR, storing one row per CDR3 protein. The data contain some 300,000 distinct CDR3 sequences, around 5.5% of them singletons. Germline V gene lookup returns CDR1 SGHRS and CDR2 YFSETQ. This CDR3 spans 16 amino acids. Trimming removed 3 bases from V and 3 bases from J; junction bases left unmatched: 7. This clonotype was seen a handful of times. This rearrangement joins TRBV5-1 to TRBJ2-2; 8 positions agree with TRBD1. Source: whole blood, taken in connection with sensitization to the hapten diphenylcyclopropenone (DPC). This receptor was taken from a young woman with alopecia areata. Some clones in this sample may be carry-over from other donors' samples. The chain's CDR3 is CASSWAPGQDTGELFF. The CDR3, as DNA: TGCGCCAGCAGCTGGGCCCCGGGACAGGACACCGGGGAGCTGTTTTTT.